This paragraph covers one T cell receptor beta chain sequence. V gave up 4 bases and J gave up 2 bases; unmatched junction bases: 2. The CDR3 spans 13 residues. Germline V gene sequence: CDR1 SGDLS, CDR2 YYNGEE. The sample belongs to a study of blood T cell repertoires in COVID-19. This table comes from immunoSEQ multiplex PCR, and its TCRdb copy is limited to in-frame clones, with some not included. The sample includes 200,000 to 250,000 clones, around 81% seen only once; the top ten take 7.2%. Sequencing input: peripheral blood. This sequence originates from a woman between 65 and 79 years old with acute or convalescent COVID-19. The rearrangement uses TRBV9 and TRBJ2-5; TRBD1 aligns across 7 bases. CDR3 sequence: CASSRDRQETQYF. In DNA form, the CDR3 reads TGTGCCAGCAGCCGGGACAGACAAGAGACCCAGTACTTC.